The entry below gives a single T cell receptor (beta chain) sequence along with its context. The antigen remains unidentified. This sample was taken from a study of persistence of HIV-infected CD4 T cells. Study information: Donors were ART-treated; their CMV- and Gag-responding CD4+ T cells were isolated. Blood samples, up to about 180 mL, came from multiple time points, except two leukapheresis donors sampled once.

Germline CDR1 is MDHEN and CDR2 is SYDVKM. The CDR3 consists of 14 residues. Trimming removed 5 bases from V and 5 bases from J, with 13 bases in between. The immunoSEQ assay was version 4, run in survey mode. Method: immunoSEQ multiplex PCR; TCRdb's copy keeps in-frame clones and lacks some. The table includes approximately 65,000 clones, more than 70% detected once. General study results and limits: Compared with CD3/CD28-stimulated cells, CMV- and Gag-responding cells showed lower TCRbeta richness.

Cells were stimulated with overlapping HIV-1 Gag 15-mer peptides. CD40L-negative CD69-negative CD45RO-high memory CD4+ T cells were sorted as populations depleted of antigen-responding cells. The sequencing used CD4+ T cells sorted from PBMCs after roughly 19-hour stimulation, collected from a patient who received antiretroviral therapy. The V and J genes are TRBV28 and TRBJ2-1; TRBD1 might be the D (6 bases). The clonotype comes from an adult man with HIV who was CMV-seropositive. This CDR3 reads CASSEGTRDNEQFF. CDR3 bases: TGTGCCAGCAGTGAAGGGACACGAGACAATGAGCAGTTCTTC.